One TCR beta chain is described in this entry. Antigen: not known. These data are taken from a study of T cell responses to AZD1222 COVID-19 vaccine. Study findings and constraints: In a largely white British group with more females than males, clonal diversity was possibly underestimated. Distributed over spike, vaccine-associated CD4 TCRs predominated at 160-218 and 743-854.

The CDR3 has 13 amino acids. The ends were cut back, 8 bases at V and 4 bases at J, with 14 bases in the middle. Germline CDR1 is SNHLY and CDR2 is FYNNEI. Clones were sequenced by immunoSEQ multiplex PCR, and TCRdb holds only the in-frame ones, with some missing. The data contain 70,000 to 85,000 clones, about 84% of them seen just once; the ten biggest clones take up 2.9%. This specimen was peripheral blood, taken on day 0 of AZD1222 vaccination. The receptor comes from an adult in good health. The chain couples TRBV2 to TRBJ1-1; no firm D call. The CDR3 spells CASGLRPGTEAFF. The DNA of the CDR3 is TGTGCCAGCGGACTCAGGCCGGGCACTGAAGCTTTCTTT.